What follows are 25 T cell receptor beta chains derived from one specimen sequenced in a study of blood T cell repertoires in COVID-19 (dated by TCRdb to about 2020). Library preparation employed the immunoSEQ multiplex PCR assay. This is the immuneACCESS table as TCRdb keeps it, with only in-frame sequences that have V and J called. A part of the clones is gone; compared with another copy, unresolved V genes explain less than half, and the rest is unexplained. The sample data list roughly 200,000 clones, and 80% to 90% of these were observed just once. The ten largest clones capture roughly 9.8% of the sample. Source material: peripheral blood. The receptors come from a human donor with active or convalescent COVID-19. The donor label of this sample is uncertain.

The rearrangement links TRBV7-2 to TRBJ2-3, with a tentative D call TRBD2 (5 bases). V was cut by 2 bases and J by 4 bases, with 10 bases left in between. Germline V CDR1 and CDR2: SGHTA, FQGNSA. The CDR3 contains 14 residues. This CDR3 is CASSLLRGSDTQYF. Here the CDR3 DNA reads TGTGCCAGCAGCTTACTTCGCGGGTCAGATACGCAGTATTTT.

The V gene is TRBV11-2, the J gene TRBJ1-3; the match to TRBD1 covers 8 bases. The CDR3 runs 17 residues. J was trimmed by 0 bases and V by 3 bases; bases with no gene match: 7. In germline, CDR1 is SGHAT, CDR2 FQNNGV. The CDR3 region has the DNA TGTGCCAGCAGCTTGAGACAGGGGATCAACTCTGGAAACACCATATATTTT. Encoded protein: CASSLRQGINSGNTIYF.

The chain uses TRBV28 and TRBJ1-1, with TRBD1 matching over 7 bases. Losses at the gene ends were 10 bases for V and 1 base for J; bases not matched to a gene: 3. The CDR3 has 12 residues. Germline V gene lookup returns CDR1 MDHEN and CDR2 SYDVKM. This chain's CDR3 is CATWDRNTEAFF. CDR3 sequence (DNA): TGTGCCACTTGGGACAGGAACACTGAAGCTTTCTTT. Full variable domain (remainder filled in from reference TRBV28 and TRBJ1-1): DVKVTQSSRYLVKRTGEKVFLECVQDMDHENMFWYRQDPGLGLRLIYFSYDVKMKEKGDIPEGYSVSREKKERFSLILESASTNQTSMYLCATWDRNTEAFFGQGTRLTVV.

The table lists this clone with a count of one. The chain combines TRBV5-1 with TRBJ2-5, with 7 nucleotides matching TRBD2. V trimming: 4 bases; J trimming: 5 bases; junction bases outside the gene matches: 8. This CDR3 contains 14 residues. CDR1 is SGHRS and CDR2 is YFSETQ in the germline V gene. In DNA form, the CDR3 reads TGCGCCAGCAGCCCGAACCTGGGGGGGGAGACCCAGTACTTC. This encodes CASSPNLGGETQYF. Using reference TRBV5-1 and TRBJ2-5 for the parts outside the CDR3, the full variable domain is KAGVTQTPRYLIKTRGQQVTLSCSPISGHRSVSWYQQTPGQGLQFLFEYFSETQRNKGNFPGRFSGRQFSNSRSEMNVSTLELGDSALYLCASSPNLGGETQYFGPGTRLLVL.

The chain uses TRBV30 and TRBJ2-1; D is possibly TRBD2 (5 bases). The germline CDR1 and CDR2 sequences are GTSNPN and SVGIG (reference sequence). Trimming left V 0 bases short and J 7 bases short, with 13 bases between. The CDR3 is 14 residues long. The DNA for the CDR3 is TGTGCCTGGAGTGTGACTACCGTTGGGAATGAGCAGTTCTTC. It encodes CAWSVTTVGNEQFF.

The chain uses TRBV29-1 and TRBJ2-4; 12 bases agree with TRBD2. J was trimmed by 8 bases and V by 5 bases; bases with no gene match: 4. This CDR3 comprises 13 residues. Germline-derived CDR1 and CDR2 are SQVTM and ANQGSEA. The CDR3, as DNA: TGCAGCGTTAGACTAGCGGGAGAGGACATTCAGTACTTC. This sequence encodes CSVRLAGEDIQYF.

The chain is built from TRBV6-5 and TRBJ1-1; TRBD1 matches at 7 bases. The J segment lost 3 bases and the V segment lost 6 bases, leaving 4 bases of the junction unmatched. The CDR3 extends over 13 amino acids. Germline lookup yields CDR1 MNHEY and CDR2 SVGAGI. CDR3 nucleotides: TGTGCCAGCAGACCAGACAGGGACACTGAAGCTTTCTTT. This encodes CASRPDRDTEAFF.

The chain recombines TRBV30 with TRBJ2-6, with TRBD2 as a possible D gene (6 bases). The CDR3 is 14 amino acids. From germline, CDR1 is GTSNPN and CDR2 SVGIG (reference sequence). The germline V and J ends were trimmed by 4 bases and 2 bases, with 9 bases remaining between them. CDR3 nucleotides: TGTGCCTGGATAGGCGGGGCTGGGGCCAACGTCCTGACTTTC. This gives the protein CAWIGGAGANVLTF.

The chain has TRBV13 and TRBJ1-2; 9 bases match TRBD1. Trimming at V came to 4 bases and at J to 5 bases, leaving 5 bases not matched to a gene. The CDR3 length is 14 residues. Germline assignment: CDR1 PRHDT and CDR2 FYEKMQ (reference sequence). CDR3 bases: TGTGCCAGCAGCTCGGACAGGGGATCATATGGCTACACCTTC. It specifies CASSSDRGSYGYTF. The whole variable domain, remainder taken from reference TRBV13 and TRBJ1-2, is AAGVIQSPRHLIKEKRETATLKCYPIPRHDTVYWYQQGPGQDPQFLISFYEKMQSDKGSIPDRFSAQQFSDYHSELNMSSLELGDSALYFCASSSDRGSYGYTFGSGTRLTVV.

V and J are TRBV5-6 and TRBJ2-2; D is perhaps TRBD2 (5 bases). V shed 5 bases and J shed 0 bases, with 11 bases lying between them. The CDR3 covers 15 residues. CDR1 is SGHDT and CDR2 is YYEEEE in the germline V gene. The CDR3 is CASSLGLTNTGELFF. The DNA for the CDR3 is TGTGCCAGCAGTCTCGGACTGACGAACACCGGGGAGCTGTTTTTT. Filled out from reference TRBV5-6 and TRBJ2-2, the complete variable domain reads DAGVTQSPTHLIKTRGQQVTLRCSPKSGHDTVSWYQQALGQGPQFIFQYYEEEERQRGNFPDRFSGHQFPNYSSELNVNALLLGDSALYLCASSLGLTNTGELFFGEGSRLTVL.

The genes are TRBV6-2 or TRBV6-3 and TRBJ2-5; possibly TRBD2 for D (6 bases). The CDR3 is 14 residues long. Trimming removed 6 bases from V and 5 bases from J, with 16 bases in between. From germline, CDR1 is MNHEY and CDR2 SVGEGT. The CDR3 sequence: CASSLYGRRETQYF. The CDR3 nucleotides read TGTGCCAGCAGCCTCTATGGGAGGAGGGAGACCCAGTACTTC.

The rearrangement links TRBV10-3 to TRBJ2-3; tentatively, D is TRBD2 (6 bases). There are 17 residues in the CDR3. Deletions cut 2 bases from V and 0 bases from J, with 15 bases between. Germline values: CDR1 ENHRY, CDR2 SYGVKD. Written as DNA, the CDR3 is TGTGCCATCAGTGAGCAAAGGTGGGGGACTAGCACAGATACGCAGTATTTT. Protein product: CAISEQRWGTSTDTQYF.

V and J are TRBV19 and TRBJ2-1, with 14 bases aligning to TRBD2. Germline CDR1 LNHDA, CDR2 SQIVND (reference sequence). The CDR3 has 18 amino acids. Trimming cost V 7 bases and J 3 bases; bases outside gene matches: 11. The CDR3 loop is CASTKGGLAGALYNEQFF. The CDR3 nucleotides are TGTGCCAGTACCAAGGGGGGACTAGCGGGAGCCCTCTACAATGAGCAGTTCTTC.

The chain joins TRBV19 to TRBJ1-1, with 7 positions matching TRBD1. J lost 5 bases, V lost 3 bases, and 12 bases had no gene match. The CDR3 is 16 residues long. Looked up from germline, CDR1 is LNHDA and CDR2 is SQIVND (reference sequence). In DNA form, the CDR3 reads TGTGCCAGTAGTATCACGAAGACAGGGAGGAGGACTGAAGCTTTCTTT. This gives the protein CASSITKTGRRTEAFF. Supplemented by reference TRBV19 and TRBJ1-1, the full variable domain reads DGGITQSPKYLFRKEGQNVTLSCEQNLNHDAMYWYRQDPGQGLRLIYYSQIVNDFQKGDIAEGYSVSREKKESFPLTVTSAQKNPTAFYLCASSITKTGRRTEAFFGQGTRLTVV.

The chain uses TRBV7-9 and TRBJ2-5; D ambiguous. This CDR3 contains 15 residues. The V end was cut by 5 bases, the J end by 5 bases, with 18 bases between. The V gene's germline CDR1 is SEHNR and CDR2 FQNEAQ (reference sequence). Here the CDR3 reads CASSLISMVGETQYF. The DNA of the CDR3 is TGTGCCAGCAGCCTAATAAGCATGGTCGGGGAGACCCAGTACTTC.

The genes are TRBV7-9 and TRBJ1-4; no reliable D call. Trimming left V 2 bases short and J 6 bases short, with 10 bases between. The CDR3 contains 14 residues. Germline CDR1 SEHNR, CDR2 FQNEAQ (reference sequence). CDR3 amino acids: CASSLRQRDEKLFF. The CDR3 nucleotides read TGTGCCAGCAGCTTACGTCAGCGGGATGAAAAACTGTTTTTT. Full variable domain (remainder filled in from reference TRBV7-9 and TRBJ1-4): DTGVSQNPRHKITKRGQNVTFRCDPISEHNRLYWYRQTLGQGPEFLTYFQNEAQLEKSRLLSDRFSAERPKGSFSTLEIQRTEQGDSAMYLCASSLRQRDEKLFFGSGTQLSVL.

The rearrangement joins TRBV28 to TRBJ1-2; no reliable D call. The germline CDR1 and CDR2 sequences are MDHEN and SYDVKM. V lost 7 bases and J lost 7, with 19 bases in between. There are 14 residues in the CDR3. Here the CDR3 reads CASTKPGGSAGYTF. In DNA form, the CDR3 reads TGTGCCAGCACCAAACCTGGTGGGAGCGCTGGCTACACCTTC.

CDR3 DNA sequence: TGTGCCAGCTCACCCCAACGGGGAACAACTGGAAACACCATATATTTT. Translation: CASSPQRGTTGNTIYF. V gene TRBV18 combines with J gene TRBJ1-3, with D unresolved. V was pared by 3 bases and J by 2 bases, with 14 bases between. The CDR3 runs 16 residues. Germline V CDR1 and CDR2: KGHSH, LQKENI.

This clone was detected a few times. The chain couples TRBV7-9 to TRBJ2-6; 7 bases line up with TRBD1. Germline CDR1 SEHNR, CDR2 FQNEAQ (reference sequence). CDR3 size: 15 residues. The ends lost 1 base at V and 8 bases at J; junction bases unmatched: 5. The CDR3 reads CASSLVGGPTNVLTF. The CDR3 DNA reads as TGTGCCAGCAGCTTAGTAGGGGGCCCCACCAACGTCCTGACTTTC.

V is TRBV11-2 and J is TRBJ1-6, with unresolved D. The V gene's germline CDR1 is SGHAT and CDR2 FQNNGV. This CDR3 spans 17 amino acids. With 0 bases removed from V and 5 bases from J, the gap between germline ends came to 14 bases. The CDR3 region has the DNA TGTGCCAGCAGCTTAGATCGTGGTGGGAGAGATAATTCACCCCTCCACTTT. Translating it yields CASSLDRGGRDNSPLHF.

The rearrangement links TRBV5-4 to TRBJ1-6, with 9 bases identical to TRBD1. CDR3 length: 16 amino acids. From germline, CDR1 is SGHNT and CDR2 YYREEE (reference sequence). Trimming took 4 bases from V and 10 from J; bases not matched to a gene: 12. The CDR3 DNA reads as TGTGCCAGCAGCCCAGGGGGACAGGGAACTCGGTCACCCCTCCACTTT. Protein sequence: CASSPGGQGTRSPLHF.

The CDR3: CASSHDRARSPLHF. CDR3 coding DNA: TGTGCCAGCAGCCACGACAGGGCCCGGTCACCCCTCCACTTT. J is TRBJ1-6 and V is TRBV13, with 7 bases matching TRBD1. The germline V gene encodes CDR1 PRHDT and CDR2 FYEKMQ (reference sequence). CDR3 length: 14 amino acids. The trim removed 5 bases at V and 10 bases at J, leaving 8 bases unmatched. The complete variable domain, with remaining parts taken from reference TRBV13 and TRBJ1-6, reads AAGVIQSPRHLIKEKRETATLKCYPIPRHDTVYWYQQGPGQDPQFLISFYEKMQSDKGSIPDRFSAQQFSDYHSELNMSSLELGDSALYFCASSHDRARSPLHFGNGTRLTVT.

V gene TRBV3-1 (or the pseudogene TRBV3-2) combines with J gene TRBJ2-3; 7 bases agree with TRBD1. Germline values: CDR1 LGHDT, CDR2 YNNKEL (reference sequence). V was clipped by 4 bases and J by 2 bases; unmatched bases: 12. The CDR3 covers 17 residues. The CDR3 sequence is CASSPRLTGISTDTQYF. In nucleotides, the CDR3 is TGTGCCAGCAGCCCGAGGTTGACAGGGATTTCCACAGATACGCAGTATTTT.

The rearrangement uses TRBV12-3 or TRBV12-4 and TRBJ2-7; 9 bases agree with TRBD1. The CDR3 runs to 13 residues. V shed 6 bases, J shed 6 bases, and the junction held 6 bases outside the gene matches. Here the CDR3 reads CASSWDRVSEQYF. CDR3 DNA: TGTGCCAGCAGCTGGGACAGGGTGAGCGAGCAGTACTTC.

V is TRBV12-3 or TRBV12-4 and J is TRBJ2-7; no clear D. This CDR3 spans 10 amino acids. The V and J ends lost 7 bases and 2 bases respectively, with 3 bases between them. CDR3 coding DNA: TGTGCCAGCAACACCTACGAGCAGTACTTC. Its protein is CASNTYEQYF.